The 17 T cell receptor beta chains reported below all come from one sample, sequenced in a study of breast tumors, draining lymph nodes, adjacent tissues. The lymph nodes were axillary draining lymph nodes from breast cancer patients. TCRdb re-derived calls from the multiplex PCR reads in MiXCR, one entry per CDR3 protein. This sample yields about 270,000 distinct CDR3 sequences, of which 30% are seen a single time; 0.85% to 1.2% belongs to the top ten. The sequenced sample was axillary lymph node tissue. Receptor source: a female donor with breast cancer. Some clones in this sample may be carry-over from other donors' samples.

This clonotype turned up a few times. The conserved phenylalanine or tryptophan is not found at the CDR3 terminus, so this likely reflects a read error. The genes are TRBV5-1 and TRBJ1-2; D possibly corresponds to TRBD1 (6 bases). The V and J ends lost 4 bases and 7 bases respectively, with 14 bases between them. There are 13 residues in the CDR3. Germline CDR1 is SGHRS and CDR2 is YFSETQ. In DNA, the CDR3 is TGCGCCAGCAGCCCGGGGGCAGGGGTTGGCTACACCCTC. This gives the protein CASSPGAGVGYTL.

As concerns this clonotype: One base away lies a much larger clone, so this may be a sequencing read error. The chain has TRBV5-6 and TRBJ2-7; D remains unclear. Trimming left V 4 bases short and J 1 base short, with 15 bases between. CDR3 length: 15 residues. CDR1 is SGHDT, CDR2 YYEEEE, per germline. CDR3 protein: CASSTVGSASYEQYF. The CDR3 nucleotides are TGTGCCAGCAGCACTGTGGGGTCCGCATCCTACGAGCAGTACTTC. The full variable domain, completed using reference TRBV5-6 and TRBJ2-7, is DAGVTQSPTHLIKTRGQQVTLRCSPKSGHDTVSWYQQALGQGPQFIFQYYEEEERQRGNFPDRFSGHQFPNYSSELNVNALLLGDSALYLCASSTVGSASYEQYFGPGTRLTVT.

The chain couples TRBV29-1 to TRBJ1-2; 9 nucleotides agree with TRBD1. Germline-derived CDR1 and CDR2 are SQVTM and ANQGSEA. The CDR3 is made up of 14 amino acids. V gave up 5 bases and J gave up 7 bases; unmatched junction bases: 11. In nucleotides, the CDR3 is TGCAGCGTTTCACAGGGACAGGGATGGTCTGGCTACACCTTC. The encoded protein is CSVSQGQGWSGYTF. Using reference TRBV29-1 and TRBJ1-2 for the parts outside the CDR3, the full variable domain is SAVISQKPSRDICQRGTSLTIQCQVDSQVTMMFWYRQQPGQSLTLIATANQGSEATYESGFVIDKFPISRPNLTFSTLTVSNMSPEDSSIYLCSVSQGQGWSGYTFGSGTRLTVV.

The table lists this clonotype with a few counts. The chain recombines TRBV7-9 with TRBJ2-1, with TRBD2 identical over 11 bases. Germline V gene lookup returns CDR1 SEHNR and CDR2 FQNEAQ (reference sequence). The CDR3 length is 17 residues. Trimming took 5 bases from V and 4 from J; bases not matched to a gene: 10. CDR3 nucleotides: TGTGCCAGCAGCCAAGGATCACTAGCGGGAGTTTACAATGAGCAGTTCTTC. Translating it yields CASSQGSLAGVYNEQFF.

At least ten counts were recorded for this clonotype. This chain uses TRBV3-1 with TRBJ1-2; no clear D gene. Germline V gene sequence: CDR1 LGHDT, CDR2 YNNKEL (reference sequence). The V and J ends lost 5 bases and 0 bases respectively, with 7 bases between them. This CDR3 comprises 13 residues. CDR3 sequence reads: CASSYTTNYGYTF. The CDR3 nucleotides read TGTGCCAGCAGCTATACAACTAACTATGGCTACACCTTC.

This clonotype has a count of ten or more. This rearrangement joins TRBV5-6 to TRBJ1-5; D gene ambiguous. CDR1 is SGHDT, CDR2 YYEEEE, per germline. Trimming left V 0 bases short and J 5 bases short, with 12 bases between. The CDR3 consists of 15 residues. CDR3 sequence (DNA): TGTGCCAGCAGCTTGGGACCAGACGGGGATCAGCCCCAGCATTTT. Translation: CASSLGPDGDQPQHF.

In its sample, this clonotype was seen a few times. A much larger clone lies one base from this, so it may be a read error. This rearrangement joins TRBV19 to TRBJ1-6; D is ambiguous. The V gene's germline CDR1 is LNHDA and CDR2 SQIVND (reference sequence). This CDR3 contains 16 residues. The DNA for the CDR3 is TGTGCCGGTAGCAACACTGCTCAGGTCTATAATTCACCCCTCCACTTT. Its protein product is CAGSNTAQVYNSPLHF. The full variable domain, completed using reference TRBV19 and TRBJ1-6, is DGGITQSPKYLFRKEGQNVTLSCEQNLNHDAMYWYRQDPGQGLRLIYYSQIVNDFQKGDIAEGYSVSREKKESFPLTVTSAQKNPTAFYLCAGSNTAQVYNSPLHFGNGTRLTVT.

This clonotype was detected many times. The rearrangement links TRBV7-9 to TRBJ1-2; 8 nucleotides line up with TRBD1. In germline, CDR1 is SEHNR, CDR2 FQNEAQ (reference sequence). V shed 7 bases and J 0 bases; nucleotides not matched to a gene: 7. The CDR3 has 15 amino acids. The CDR3 spells CASTLKQGANYGYTF. The CDR3 DNA reads as TGTGCCAGCACCCTAAAACAGGGGGCTAACTATGGCTACACCTTC.

On this clonotype itself: A clone one base away is much larger, so this may be a read error. This likely comes from a read error, as the CDR3 has no conserved phenylalanine or tryptophan at its end. The rearrangement joins TRBV7-3 to TRBJ2-2, with D maybe TRBD2 (6 bases). The length of the CDR3 is 17 residues. V was clipped by 1 base and J by 6 bases, with 18 bases between them. Germline CDR1 SGHTA, CDR2 FQGTGA. For the CDR3, the DNA is TGTGCCAGCAGCTTAAACCCAATCGGACTACAGGCCGGGGAGCTGTTTTCT. Translating it yields CASSLNPIGLQAGELFS.

Details on this clonotype: A read error may be the cause here, since a much bigger clone is one base away. V gene TRBV5-1 combines with J gene TRBJ2-5; D might be TRBD1 (6 bases). The CDR3 spans 16 residues. In germline, CDR1 is SGHRS, CDR2 YFSETQ. V lost 3 bases to trimming and J lost 0 bases, with 15 bases between them. CDR3 coding DNA: TGCGCCAGCAGCTATGGCCTTACAGGGAACCAAGAGACCCAGTACTTC. Protein sequence: CASSYGLTGNQETQYF.

In its sample, this clonotype was seen many times. The chain couples TRBV6-4 to TRBJ2-3; no definite D call. Germline V gene lookup returns CDR1 MRHNA and CDR2 SNTAGT. V lost 4 bases to trimming and J lost 0 bases, with 8 bases between them. This CDR3 has 14 residues. CDR3 sequence (DNA): TGTGCCAGCAGTGCGGAGCTTAGCACAGATACGCAGTATTTT. This sequence encodes CASSAELSTDTQYF.

This clonotype was counted ten times or more. The V and J genes are TRBV5-6 and TRBJ2-1; maybe TRBD1 (6 bases). The CDR3 sequence is 19 residues long. The ends were cut back, 1 base at V and 4 bases at J, with 24 bases in the middle. Germline V gives CDR1 SGHDT, CDR2 YYEEEE. CDR3 DNA sequence: TGTGCCAGCAGCTTGACATTTTGGGGGCCATCGGCCGATTACAATGAGCAGTTCTTC. Translated: CASSLTFWGPSADYNEQFF.

The genes are TRBV7-9 and TRBJ2-6, with 14 bases that match TRBD2. Germline V gene lookup returns CDR1 SEHNR and CDR2 FQNEAQ (reference sequence). CDR3 size: 18 residues. After removal of 3 bases from V and 2 bases from J, the junction contained 3 bases not matched to a gene. CDR3 sequence (DNA): TGTGCCAGCAGCTTTGGACTAGCGGGAGGCGCTGGGGCCAACGTCCTGACTTTC. Translation gives CASSFGLAGGAGANVLTF.

A word on this clonotype: A single base separates this from a much larger clone, so it may be a read error. V gene TRBV6-5 combines with J gene TRBJ2-7; possible D gene TRBD2, 6 bases. The length of the CDR3 is 14 residues. The ends were cut back, 5 bases at V and 5 bases at J, with 16 bases in the middle. From germline, CDR1 is MNHEY and CDR2 SVGAGI. The CDR3 sequence: CASSARGIANEQYF. The CDR3 region has the DNA TGTGCCAGCAGTGCCCGCGGGATAGCAAACGAGCAGTACTTC.

V gene TRBV7-9 combines with J gene TRBJ1-6; 11 bases map to TRBD1. The V and J ends lost 3 bases and 14 bases, in that order; junction bases with no gene match: 21. The CDR3 is made up of 19 amino acids. From germline, CDR1 is SEHNR and CDR2 FQNEAQ (reference sequence). Written as DNA, the CDR3 is TGTGCCAGCAGCTTTGAGGGACAGGGGGTAGCTGGGACGTTCAGGGCCCTCCACTTT. Residues: CASSFEGQGVAGTFRALHF.

This clonotype was seen many times. The chain has TRBV19 and TRBJ1-2; 12 bases agree with TRBD1. V lost 6 bases to trimming and J lost 7 bases; unmatched junction nucleotides: 6. The CDR3 has 14 amino acids. Germline CDR1 LNHDA, CDR2 SQIVND (reference sequence). As DNA, the CDR3 is TGTGCCAGTAGCCCCGGGACAGGGGGCGTTGGCTACACCTTC. Protein: CASSPGTGGVGYTF. The complete variable domain, with remaining parts taken from reference TRBV19 and TRBJ1-2, reads DGGITQSPKYLFRKEGQNVTLSCEQNLNHDAMYWYRQDPGQGLRLIYYSQIVNDFQKGDIAEGYSVSREKKESFPLTVTSAQKNPTAFYLCASSPGTGGVGYTFGSGTRLTVV.

This chain links TRBV6-4 with TRBJ2-2; the D is unclear. Trimming removed 2 bases at V and 8 bases at J, with 6 bases between. Germline V gene data show CDR1 as MRHNA and CDR2 as SNTAGT. The CDR3 totals 12 residues. CDR3 residues: CASSDSSGELFF. As DNA, the CDR3 is TGTGCCAGCAGTGACAGCTCTGGGGAGCTGTTTTTT.